Listed below are T cell receptor beta chains from one sample, sequenced in a study of PD-L1 blockade in urothelial cancer. The protocol was immunoSEQ multiplex PCR, while the TCRdb copy is restricted to in-frame clones and leaves out a portion. The sample holds fewer than 50,000 clones, 70% to 90% seen once. The sequenced sample was PBMCs, obtained around atezolizumab (anti-PD-L1) treatment. These receptors were collected from a man in his 60s with urothelial cancer. The CDR3 runs from the conserved cysteine through the conserved F or W. The D gene is left open where the match is weak. Clone size appears in some rows only: once, few, many, or a class for an expanded clone.

TRBV7-6	TRBD1	TRBJ1-4	NA	TGTGCCAGCAGCTTAACGAGGGCAGGGGGCCAAGAAAAACTGTTTTTT	CASSLTRAGGQEKLFF
TRBV10-3	NA	TRBJ2-7	NA	TGTGCCATCAGTGAGTCGAAAGAGAACGAGCAGTACTTC	CAISESKENEQYF
TRBV7-9	NA	TRBJ1-1	once	TGTGCCAGCAGCTTACAGGTGAGAACTGAAGCTTTCTTT	CASSLQVRTEAFF
TRBV10-3	TRBD1	TRBJ1-2	NA	TGTGCCATCAGCTCACAGGGGGCTCTCTATGGCTACACCTTC	CAISSQGALYGYTF
TRBV5-4	NA	TRBJ1-6	NA	TGTGCCAGCAGCTTGGCTGGCAGGGGAGATTCACCCCTCCACTTT	CASSLAGRGDSPLHF
TRBV5-1	TRBD2	TRBJ2-5	NA	TGCGCCAGCAGCACCTCCGCTAGCGGGGGGGAGACCCAGTACTTC	CASSTSASGGETQYF
TRBV2	NA	TRBJ1-3	few	TGTGCCAGCAGTGATCTTAGCTCTGGAAACACCATATATTTT	CASSDLSSGNTIYF
TRBV30	TRBD2	TRBJ2-2	NA	TGTGCCTGGAACCTAGCGGGGTCGCCATCGAACACCGGGGAGCTGTTTTTT	CAWNLAGSPSNTGELFF
TRBV19	NA	TRBJ2-2	NA	TGTGCCAGTAGTATCAGTCAGGTGGACACCGGGGAGCTGTTTTTT	CASSISQVDTGELFF
TRBV4-1	TRBD1	TRBJ1-6	NA	TGCGCCAGCAGCCAAGGGACAGGGCGAGTACGTCCCCGAAATTCACCCCTCCACTTT	CASSQGTGRVRPRNSPLHF
TRBV2	NA	TRBJ2-3	NA	TGTGCCAGCAGCGAAGCTACTAGCTTAGATACGCAGTATTTT	CASSEATSLDTQYF
TRBV11-2	NA	TRBJ2-1	once	TGTGCCAGCAGCTTGGGCGGGGCAAGTGGAAATGAGCAGTTCTTC	CASSLGGASGNEQFF
TRBV5-1	NA	TRBJ1-2	few	TGCGCCAGCAGCTCGGACATCATCCATGGCTACACCTTC	CASSSDIIHGYTF
TRBV4-3	NA	TRBJ2-7	NA	TGCGCCAGCAGCCAAGGTTCAGGGGCCAACGAGCAGTACTTC	CASSQGSGANEQYF
TRBV19	TRBD1	TRBJ2-3	few	TGTGCCAGTAGTATCGGGGACAGACCCACAGATACGCAGTATTTT	CASSIGDRPTDTQYF
TRBV30	NA	TRBJ2-1	NA	TGTGCCTCCTACAGGGGGGGCACCTACAATGAGCAGTTCTTC	CASYRGGTYNEQFF
TRBV11-1	NA	TRBJ2-3	NA	TGTGCCAGCAGTGGGGGGCGCGGGGGAGATACGCAGTATTTT	CASSGGRGGDTQYF
TRBV5-1	TRBD1	TRBJ1-2	NA	TGCGCCAGCAGCCCAACGGGACAGGGGAGCTATGGCTACACCTTC	CASSPTGQGSYGYTF
TRBV12-5	NA	TRBJ1-3	NA	TGTGCTAGTGGTTTGGTACGACAAGTTTATAACTCTGGAAACACCATATATTTT	CASGLVRQVYNSGNTIYF
TRBV18	NA	TRBJ1-2	once	TGTGCCAGCTCACCACGGTCTACAGGGAAGGATGGCTACACCTTC	CASSPRSTGKDGYTF
TRBV11-2	TRBD2	TRBJ2-5	NA	TGTGCCAGCAGCTTAGATACCCGGCGCGGGGGGGCAGAGACCCAGTACTTC	CASSLDTRRGGAETQYF
TRBV6-1	NA	TRBJ2-7	NA	TGTGCCAGCAGTGAACAACCCATGAGTACGAACGAGCAGTACTTC	CASSEQPMSTNEQYF
TRBV7-2	NA	TRBJ1-2	NA	TGTGCCAGCAGCTTAGGATCCGGGAATGGTGGCTACACCTTC	CASSLGSGNGGYTF
TRBV21-1	NA	TRBJ2-7	NA	TGTGCCAGCACCGGCCGGGACATGGCCTACGAGCAGTACTTC	CASTGRDMAYEQYF
TRBV7-6	NA	TRBJ1-2	NA	TGTGCCAGCAGCCCAGGGGTACAGGGATCCTATGGCTACACCTTC	CASSPGVQGSYGYTF
TRBV27	TRBD2	TRBJ2-7	NA	TGTGCCAGCAAAGGGACTAGCGGGGGGTCAGGTTACGAGCAGTACTTC	CASKGTSGGSGYEQYF
TRBV5-1	TRBD2	TRBJ2-3	NA	TGCGCCAGCAGGTCTAGCGGGGGGCGGGCAGATACGCAGTATTTT	CASRSSGGRADTQYF
TRBV7-2	TRBD2	TRBJ2-5	NA	TGTGCCAGCAGCGCCTGGGGAGCGGGGATAAGTAAGGAGACCCAGTACTTC	CASSAWGAGISKETQYF
TRBV5-1	TRBD2	TRBJ2-5	NA	TGCGCCAGCAGCTTGGTTGAGGGAGGGGAGACCCAGTACTTC	CASSLVEGGETQYF
TRBV2	NA	TRBJ1-5	NA	TGTGCCAGCAGTCAGCAGGGAACTACCTATCAGCCCCAGCATTTT	CASSQQGTTYQPQHF
TRBV11-3	TRBD1	TRBJ1-1	once	TGTGCCAGCAGCCCACGGGACAGGGGGACTGAAGCTTTCTTT	CASSPRDRGTEAFF
TRBV5-8	NA	TRBJ2-7	NA	TGTGCCAGCTATTACCAGGGGTTGTACGAGCAGTACTTC	CASYYQGLYEQYF
TRBV19	NA	TRBJ2-1	NA	TGTGCCAGTAGTTCGGAGAGCTCCTACAATGAGCAGTTCTTC	CASSSESSYNEQFF
TRBV7-6	NA	TRBJ1-6	few	TGTGCCAGCAGCTGGACAGAGAATTCACCCCTCCACTTT	CASSWTENSPLHF
TRBV12-2	NA	TRBJ1-6	NA	TGTGCAAGTCGCTTAATGATAAGTCTTACGGATTCACCCCTCCACTTT	CASRLMISLTDSPLHF